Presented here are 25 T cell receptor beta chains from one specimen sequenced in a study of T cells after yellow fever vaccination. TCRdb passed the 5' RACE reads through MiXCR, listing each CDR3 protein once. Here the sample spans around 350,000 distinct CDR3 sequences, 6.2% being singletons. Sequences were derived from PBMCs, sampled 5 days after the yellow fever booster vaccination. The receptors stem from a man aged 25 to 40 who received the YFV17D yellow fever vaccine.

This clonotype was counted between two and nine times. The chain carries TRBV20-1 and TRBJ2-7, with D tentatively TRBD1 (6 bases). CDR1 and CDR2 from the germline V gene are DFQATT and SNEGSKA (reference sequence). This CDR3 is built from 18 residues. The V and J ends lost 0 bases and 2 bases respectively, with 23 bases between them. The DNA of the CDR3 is TGCAGTGCTAGAGATGTGCAGGGGCGTGGCCTGACCCCCTACGAGCAGTACTTC. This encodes CSARDVQGRGLTPYEQYF.

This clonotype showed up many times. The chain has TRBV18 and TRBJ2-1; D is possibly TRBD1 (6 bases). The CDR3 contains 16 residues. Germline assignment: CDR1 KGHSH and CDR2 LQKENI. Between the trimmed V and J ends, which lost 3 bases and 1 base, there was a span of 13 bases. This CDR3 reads CASSPGARGSYNEQFF. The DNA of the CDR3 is TGTGCCAGCTCACCCGGAGCTAGGGGGTCCTACAATGAGCAGTTCTTC.

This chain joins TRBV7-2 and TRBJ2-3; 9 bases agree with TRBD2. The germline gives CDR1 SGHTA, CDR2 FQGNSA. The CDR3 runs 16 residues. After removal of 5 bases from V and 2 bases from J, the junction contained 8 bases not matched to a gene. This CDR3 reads CASSPGLAKPTDTQYF. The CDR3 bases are TGTGCCAGCAGCCCTGGACTAGCGAAACCCACAGATACGCAGTATTTT.

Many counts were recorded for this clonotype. The CDR3 bases are TGTGCCAGCAGCCCCGCGGGTCGTCTCGGAAACACTGAAGCTTTCTTT. This gives the protein CASSPAGRLGNTEAFF. V usage is TRBV7-2 and J usage is TRBJ1-1; no definite D call. V was shortened by 5 bases and J by 2 bases, with 18 bases between the two germline ends. The CDR3 is made up of 16 amino acids. Germline CDR1 is SGHTA and CDR2 is FQGNSA.

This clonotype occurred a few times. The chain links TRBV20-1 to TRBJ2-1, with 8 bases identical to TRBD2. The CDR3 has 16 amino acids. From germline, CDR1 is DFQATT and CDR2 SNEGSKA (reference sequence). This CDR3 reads CRGARGGAGEFNEQFF. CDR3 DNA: TGCAGGGGCGCCCGGGGGGGAGCGGGAGAGTTCAATGAGCAGTTCTTC.

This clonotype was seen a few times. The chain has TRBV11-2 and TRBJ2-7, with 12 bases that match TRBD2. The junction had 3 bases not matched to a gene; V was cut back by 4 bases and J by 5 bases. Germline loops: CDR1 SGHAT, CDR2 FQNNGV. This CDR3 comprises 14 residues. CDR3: CASSSSGRGNEQYF. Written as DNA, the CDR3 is TGTGCCAGCAGCTCTAGCGGGAGGGGGAACGAGCAGTACTTC.

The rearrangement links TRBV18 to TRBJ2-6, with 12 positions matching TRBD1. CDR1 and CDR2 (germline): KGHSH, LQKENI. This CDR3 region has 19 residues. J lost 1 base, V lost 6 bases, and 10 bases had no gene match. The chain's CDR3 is CASSPGTGGAGSGANVLTF. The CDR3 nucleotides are TGTGCCAGCTCGCCCGGGACAGGGGGCGCCGGATCTGGGGCCAACGTCCTGACTTTC.

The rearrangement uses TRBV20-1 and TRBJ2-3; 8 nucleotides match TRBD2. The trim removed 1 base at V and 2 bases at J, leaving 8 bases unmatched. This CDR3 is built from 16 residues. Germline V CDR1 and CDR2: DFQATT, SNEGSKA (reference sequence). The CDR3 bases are TGCAGTGCTAGAGCCACTCGGGGGGGGATCACAGATACGCAGTATTTT. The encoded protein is CSARATRGGITDTQYF.

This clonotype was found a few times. For the CDR3, the DNA is TGCAGTGCTATCATATTCGGGACTAGCGGAGTACCCTCCTACAATGAGCAGTTCTTC. The encoded protein is CSAIIFGTSGVPSYNEQFF. This chain joins TRBV20-1 and TRBJ2-1; 11 bases are shared with TRBD2. The CDR3 runs to 19 residues. CDR1 and CDR2 from the germline V gene are DFQATT and SNEGSKA (reference sequence). The V gene end was trimmed by 4 bases and the J gene end by 0 bases; junction bases not matched to a gene: 14.

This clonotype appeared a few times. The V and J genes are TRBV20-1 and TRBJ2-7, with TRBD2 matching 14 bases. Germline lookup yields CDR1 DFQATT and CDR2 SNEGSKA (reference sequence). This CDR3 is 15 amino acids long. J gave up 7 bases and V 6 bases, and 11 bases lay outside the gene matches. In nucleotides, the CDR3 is TGCAGTGCCCAACTCGGGACTAGCGGGAGCGATGAGCAGTACTTC. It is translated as CSAQLGTSGSDEQYF.

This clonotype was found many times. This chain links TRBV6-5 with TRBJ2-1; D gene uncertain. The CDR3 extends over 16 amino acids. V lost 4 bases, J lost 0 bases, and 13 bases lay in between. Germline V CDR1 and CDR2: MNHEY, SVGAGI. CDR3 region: CASSSILNFSYNEQFF. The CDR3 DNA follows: TGTGCCAGCAGTTCCATACTCAATTTCTCCTACAATGAGCAGTTCTTC.

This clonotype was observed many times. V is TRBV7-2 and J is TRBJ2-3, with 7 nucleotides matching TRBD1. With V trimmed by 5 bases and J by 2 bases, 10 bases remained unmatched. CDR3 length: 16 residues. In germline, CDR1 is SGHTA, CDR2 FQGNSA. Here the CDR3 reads CASSLRKTGITDTQYF. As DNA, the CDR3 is TGTGCCAGCAGCCTTAGAAAGACAGGGATCACAGATACGCAGTATTTT.

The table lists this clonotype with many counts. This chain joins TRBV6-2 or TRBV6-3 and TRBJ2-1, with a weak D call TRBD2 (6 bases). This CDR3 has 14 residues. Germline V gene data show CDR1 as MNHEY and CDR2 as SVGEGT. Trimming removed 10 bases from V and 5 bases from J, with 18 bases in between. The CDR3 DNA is TGTGCCACCGAGCTAGCGCCGTTAAACAATGAGCAGTTCTTC. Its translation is CATELAPLNNEQFF.

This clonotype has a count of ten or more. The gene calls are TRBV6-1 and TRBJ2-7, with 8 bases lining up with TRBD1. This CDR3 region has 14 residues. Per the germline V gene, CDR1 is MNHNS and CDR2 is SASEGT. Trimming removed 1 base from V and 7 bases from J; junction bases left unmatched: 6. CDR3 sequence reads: CASSEGTGGEEQYF. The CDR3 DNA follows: TGTGCCAGCAGTGAAGGTACAGGGGGTGAAGAGCAGTACTTC.

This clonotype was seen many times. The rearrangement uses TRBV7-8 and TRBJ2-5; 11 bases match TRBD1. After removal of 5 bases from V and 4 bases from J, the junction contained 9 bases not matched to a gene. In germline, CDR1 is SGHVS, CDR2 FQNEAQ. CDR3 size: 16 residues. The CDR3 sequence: CASSRTPGTGGETQYF. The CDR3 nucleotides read TGTGCCAGCAGCCGAACCCCTGGGACAGGGGGAGAGACCCAGTACTTC.

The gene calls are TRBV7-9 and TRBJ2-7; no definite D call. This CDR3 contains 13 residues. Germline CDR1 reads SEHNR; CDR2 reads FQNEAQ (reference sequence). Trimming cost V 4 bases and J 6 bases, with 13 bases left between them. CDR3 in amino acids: CASSSPASIEQYF. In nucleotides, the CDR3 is TGTGCCAGCAGCTCACCCGCATCTATCGAGCAGTACTTC.

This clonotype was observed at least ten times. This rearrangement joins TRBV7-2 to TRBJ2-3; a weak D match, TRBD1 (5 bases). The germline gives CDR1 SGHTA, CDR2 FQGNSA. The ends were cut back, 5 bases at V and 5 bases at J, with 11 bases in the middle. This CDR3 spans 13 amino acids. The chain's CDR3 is CASSLDRIDTQYF. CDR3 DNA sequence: TGTGCCAGCAGCCTTGACAGAATAGATACGCAGTATTTT.

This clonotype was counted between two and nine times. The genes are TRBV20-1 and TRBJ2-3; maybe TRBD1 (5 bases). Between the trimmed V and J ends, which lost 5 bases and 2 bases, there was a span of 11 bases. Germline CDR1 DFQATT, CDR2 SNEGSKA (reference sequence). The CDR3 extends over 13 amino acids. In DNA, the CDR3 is TGCAGTGCTCGCTACAGGTCCACAGATACGCAGTATTTT. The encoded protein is CSARYRSTDTQYF.

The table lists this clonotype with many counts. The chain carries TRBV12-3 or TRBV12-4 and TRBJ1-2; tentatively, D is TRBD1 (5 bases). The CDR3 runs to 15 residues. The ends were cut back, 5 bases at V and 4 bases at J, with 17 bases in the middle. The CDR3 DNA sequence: TGTGCCAGCAGTCTCCGAGGGGCGGGGGTCTATGGCTACACCTTC. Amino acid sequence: CASSLRGAGVYGYTF.

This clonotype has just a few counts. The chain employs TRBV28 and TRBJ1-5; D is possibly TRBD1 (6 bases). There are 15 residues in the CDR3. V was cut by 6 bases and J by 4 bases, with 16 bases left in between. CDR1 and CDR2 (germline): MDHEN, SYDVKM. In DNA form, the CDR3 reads TGTGCCAGCAGACCCCGGACAGTCGGGAATCAGCCCCAGCATTTT. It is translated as CASRPRTVGNQPQHF. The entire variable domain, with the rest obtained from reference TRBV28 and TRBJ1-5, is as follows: DVKVTQSSRYLVKRTGEKVFLECVQDMDHENMFWYRQDPGLGLRLIYFSYDVKMKEKGDIPEGYSVSREKKERFSLILESASTNQTSMYLCASRPRTVGNQPQHFGDGTRLSIL.

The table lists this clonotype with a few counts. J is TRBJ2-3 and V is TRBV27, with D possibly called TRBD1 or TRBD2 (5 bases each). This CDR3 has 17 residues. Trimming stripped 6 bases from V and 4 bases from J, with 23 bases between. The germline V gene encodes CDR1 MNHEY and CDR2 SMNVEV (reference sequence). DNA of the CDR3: TGTGCCAGCAGACCCCTCGGCGCGCCCAGAGGGGCAGATACGCAGTATTTT. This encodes CASRPLGAPRGADTQYF.

CDR3 sequence (DNA): TGTGCCAGCAGTTTTCTCAGCCCCCCATACGAGCAGTACTTC. Translation: CASSFLSPPYEQYF. The V gene is TRBV27, the J gene TRBJ2-7; D is uncertain. The CDR3 contains 14 residues. Germline values: CDR1 MNHEY, CDR2 SMNVEV (reference sequence). Trimming left V 3 bases short and J 4 bases short, with 13 bases between.

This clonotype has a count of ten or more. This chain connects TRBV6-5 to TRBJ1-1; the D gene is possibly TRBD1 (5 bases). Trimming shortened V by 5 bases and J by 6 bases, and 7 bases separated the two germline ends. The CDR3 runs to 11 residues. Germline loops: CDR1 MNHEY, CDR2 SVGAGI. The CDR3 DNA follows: TGTGCCAGCAGTAGGGGAGCTGAAGCTTTCTTT. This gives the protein CASSRGAEAFF.

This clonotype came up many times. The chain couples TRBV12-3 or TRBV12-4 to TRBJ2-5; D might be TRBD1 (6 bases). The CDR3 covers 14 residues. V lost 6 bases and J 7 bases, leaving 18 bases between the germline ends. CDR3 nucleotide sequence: TGTGCCAGCAGCCTCAGGGGACATCCCGGGACCCAGTACTTC. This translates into CASSLRGHPGTQYF.

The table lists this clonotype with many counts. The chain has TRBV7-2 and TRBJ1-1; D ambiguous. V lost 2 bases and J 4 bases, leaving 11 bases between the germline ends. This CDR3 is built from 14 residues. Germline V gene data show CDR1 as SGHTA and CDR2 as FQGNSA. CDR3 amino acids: CASSLSGEGTEAFF. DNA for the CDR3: TGTGCCAGCAGCTTAAGCGGGGAAGGCACTGAAGCTTTCTTT.